This TCR beta chain was documented in a study of vaccination and CD4 T cells after COVID-19. The overall study: Convalescent donors totaled six males and four females, including two who were Hispanic. Post-vaccination specimens were collected at a median of about 66 days following dose two (range 14 to 241). Overall study results and limits: Although the median of SARS-CoV-2-reactive clonotypes rose from around 19 to 38, the change was not significant. Convalescent patients studied were relatively few, and early post-infection timepoints were absent.

Treatment of the sample: roughly 11-day PBMC culture with coronavirus spike peptide pools or control peptides (ViraFEST assay). The CDR3 runs 12 residues. Trimming removed 3 bases at V and 7 bases at J, with 12 bases between. Germline CDR1 DFQATT, CDR2 SNEGSKA (reference sequence). Sequencing of cultured CD4+ T cell DNA used the Oncomine TCR Beta short-read assay. TCRdb re-derived calls from the PCR reads in MiXCR, one entry per CDR3 protein. The table records just under 10,000 distinct CDR3 sequences, about 54% of them present only once. Details on this clonotype: Its antigen is not known.

The receptor's source is a human donor who had recovered from COVID-19. The chain has TRBV20-1 and TRBJ1-2, with D tentatively TRBD1 (6 bases). The sample consisted of CD4+ T cells from blood, cultured in vitro. The CDR3 DNA reads as TGCAGTGCTAGCCCGGGGGCGGGTGGCTACACCTTC. This codes for CSASPGAGGYTF.